Listed below are T cell receptor beta chains from one sample, sequenced in a study of breast tumors, draining lymph nodes, adjacent tissues. TCRdb redid the calling of the multiplex PCR reads with MiXCR, one entry per CDR3 protein. The sample shows about 14,000 distinct CDR3 sequences, around 57% of them seen only once. Source material: tumor-adjacent breast tissue. Receptors were obtained from a female donor with breast cancer. Some clones in this sample may be carry-over from other donors' samples. CDR3s include the opening cysteine and the closing phenylalanine or tryptophan. Each record gives: V gene, J gene, D gene, clone size, CDR3 protein, CDR3 DNA. The D gene is left open where the match is weak. Size tells how often a clone was seen (once, few, many) or the class of an expanded clone, and some rows leave it out.

TRBV7-2	TRBJ2-1	TRBD2	many	CASSLARVLAGASPYNEQFF	TGTGCCAGCAGCTTAGCAAGGGTACTAGCGGGAGCTAGTCCCTACAATGAGCAGTTCTTC
TRBV20-1	TRBJ2-7	TRBD2	.	CSARDPGTSWYEQYF	TGCAGTGCTAGAGATCCGGGGACTAGCTGGTACGAGCAGTACTTC
TRBV20-1	TRBJ2-7	.	.	CSASPMAEQYF	TGCAGTGCTAGTCCCATGGCGGAGCAGTACTTC
TRBV6-4	TRBJ2-1	.	many	CASSREQGGYNEQFF	TGTGCCAGCAGTAGGGAGCAGGGGGGCTACAATGAGCAGTTCTTC
TRBV20-1	TRBJ2-3	TRBD2	.	CSLAGAGGTDTQYF	TGCAGTCTTGCTGGTGCGGGAGGTACAGATACGCAGTATTTT
TRBV5-1	TRBJ2-2	.	.	CASSFGTGELFF	TGTGCCAGCAGCTTCGGCACCGGGGAGCTGTTTTTT
TRBV25-1	TRBJ2-1	.	.	CASSKGQHNEQFF	TGTGCCAGCTCTAAGGGGCAGCACAATGAGCAGTTCTTC
TRBV15	TRBJ2-5	.	once	CASSPPSKTQYF	TGTGCCAGCAGCCCCCCTTCCAAAACCCAGTACTTC
TRBV12-3/TRBV12-4	TRBJ2-2	TRBD2	many	CASRPSGRGLSGELFF	TGTGCCAGCAGACCTAGCGGGAGGGGATTGTCCGGGGAGCTGTTTTTT
TRBV7-9	TRBJ2-5	.	.	CASRASGSQETQYF	TGTGCCAGCAGGGCTTCAGGGAGCCAAGAGACCCAGTACTTC
TRBV13	TRBJ1-1	.	many	CASSLRPGTEAFF	TGTGCCAGCAGCTTGCGCCCGGGCACTGAAGCTTTCTTT
TRBV4-3	TRBJ2-1	.	large	CASSLRSAYNEQFF	TGCGCCAGCAGCCTGCGGAGCGCCTACAATGAGCAGTTCTTC
TRBV25-1	TRBJ2-1	.	.	CASRDPGRQFF	TGTGCCAGCAGGGACCCAGGGAGGCAGTTCTTC
TRBV19	TRBJ1-5	TRBD1	few	CASRTQGATQPQHF	TGTGCCAGTAGAACGCAGGGGGCTACTCAGCCCCAGCATTTT
TRBV7-3	TRBJ2-7	.	.	CASSVPGDCEQYF	TGTGCCAGCAGCGTACCAGGAGACTGCGAGCAGTACTTT
TRBV29-1	TRBJ2-7	TRBD2	.	CSVMAGGWGEQYF	TGCAGCGTTATGGCGGGAGGATGGGGAGAGCAGTACTTC